This is a list of T cell receptor beta chains from one sample in a study of molecular identifiers for immune sequencing clone quantification. TCRdb analysed the PCR reads with MiXCR anew, one entry per CDR3 protein. The data show hundreds of thousands of distinct CDR3 sequences, about 20% seen once. The source material was naive CD8+ T cells from blood, with Jurkat cell RNA spiked in. These receptors were collected from a human donor in good health. Some libraries in this study had Jurkat cell RNA spiked in. Each CDR3 is given with its conserved first and last residue.

>TRBV13
CASSPGQGGLNEQFF
>TRBV27
CASSVLSASSTGTQYF
>TRBV30
CAWSVQRGFQPQHF
>TRBV11-2
CASSPRTGDLNTEAFF
>TRBV6-6
CASSRNEKLFF
>TRBV27
CASSIPGQTYEQYF
>TRBV7-6
CASSLGPDSGAFF
>TRBV5-1
CASSLEDNYEQYF
>TRBV5-5
CASSSRADTQYF
>TRBV28
CASSPRDGLVTDTQYF
>TRBV14
CAGSQGVGTEAFF
>TRBV19
CASTEGRETGDTQYF
>TRBV12-3/TRBV12-4
CASSLTDGLDEQYF
>TRBV29-1
CSVEAWDYLTDTQYF
>TRBV27
CASSLIGTSREQYF
>TRBV27
CASRPDPMVHGYTF
>TRBV27
CASRKTGGGEKLFF
>TRBV4-1
CASSQDQGGGQPQHF
>TRBV4-3
CASSQDRPPVNEQFF
>TRBV7-9
CASSLPGQSISGYTF
>TRBV7-9
CASSPRTSGGEETQYF
>TRBV6-2/TRBV6-3
CASSYGWRLQGEQFF
>TRBV3-1
CASRYETRLKNIQYF